The 16 T cell receptor beta chains given below trace back to one sample, sequenced in a study of T cells after yellow fever vaccination. TCRdb independently ran MiXCR on the 5' RACE reads; one entry per CDR3 protein. The sample has 100,000 to 150,000 distinct CDR3 sequences, roughly 15% seen once; the top ten hold about 40%. The specimen was CD8+ T cells sorted from PBMCs, collected 5 days after the yellow fever booster vaccination. These receptors originate from a man aged 18 to 35 who received the YFV17D yellow fever vaccine.

The V call is TRBV4-2, the J call TRBJ2-7, with TRBD1 matching 8 bases. Germline V gene lookup returns CDR1 LGHNA and CDR2 YNFKEQ. The CDR3 is 15 residues long. The J segment lost 2 bases and the V segment lost 7 bases, leaving 10 bases of the junction unmatched. The CDR3 DNA follows: TGTGCCAGCACCTCAACGACAGGGGAAACCTACGAGCAGTACTTC. Translated: CASTSTTGETYEQYF.

V usage is TRBV28 and J usage is TRBJ1-6; no firm D call. The CDR3 has 17 amino acids. V lost 4 bases and J 0 bases, leaving 13 bases between the germline ends. Germline CDR1 MDHEN, CDR2 SYDVKM. In DNA, the CDR3 is TGTGCCAGCAGTTCCCCGGTACGGAGCTCCTATAATTCACCCCTCCACTTT. Its translation: CASSSPVRSSYNSPLHF.

This clonotype occurred a few times. The chain has TRBV4-3 and TRBJ2-2, with 9 bases aligning to TRBD1. The CDR3 extends over 15 amino acids. Germline assignment: CDR1 LGHNA and CDR2 YSLEER. With V trimmed by 5 bases and J by 7 bases, 8 bases remained unmatched. CDR3 bases: TGCGCCAGCAGCTCGTACAGGGGGCGGAACGGGGAGCTGTTTTTT. This encodes CASSSYRGRNGELFF.

J is TRBJ1-6 and V is TRBV6-5, with a possible D match to TRBD1 (6 bases). V was clipped by 2 bases and J by 7 bases, with 12 bases between them. Per the germline V gene, CDR1 is MNHEY and CDR2 is SVGAGI. The CDR3 is 15 amino acids. The CDR3 DNA sequence: TGTGCCAGCAGTTACCTTGCAGGGGAAAATTCACCCCTCCACTTT. Translated, it gives CASSYLAGENSPLHF.

The V gene is TRBV5-4, the J gene TRBJ2-7; TRBD1 aligns across 9 bases. The CDR3 has 15 residues. V shed 3 bases and J 0 bases; nucleotides not matched to a gene: 4. CDR1 is SGHNT and CDR2 is YYREEE in the germline V gene (reference sequence). The CDR3 region has the DNA TGTGCCAGCAGCTCCCGGGACAGGGCCTCCTACGAGCAGTACTTC. As protein: CASSSRDRASYEQYF.

This clonotype was picked up a small number of times. The CDR3 loop reads CAISEGRAGNTEAFF. The CDR3 nucleotides are TGTGCCATCAGTGAAGGTCGGGCCGGGAACACTGAAGCTTTCTTT. V and J are TRBV10-3 and TRBJ1-1; no reliable D call. The V gene lost 3 bases and the J gene lost 1 base, with 12 bases spanning the gap. The CDR3 is 15 amino acids. Germline V gene sequence: CDR1 ENHRY, CDR2 SYGVKD.

This clonotype has ten or more counts. V usage is TRBV6-4 and J usage is TRBJ2-7; possibly TRBD1 for D (6 bases). Germline CDR1 reads MRHNA; CDR2 reads SNTAGT. Trimming took off 2 bases at V and 4 bases at J, with 15 bases between the two ends. This CDR3 is 15 amino acids long. The CDR3 nucleotides read TGTGCCAGCAGTGACGGAACAGGGAAAATTTACGAGCAGTACTTC. Translation gives CASSDGTGKIYEQYF.

V is TRBV12-3 or TRBV12-4 and J is TRBJ2-6; tentatively, D is TRBD1 (5 bases). The CDR3 covers 15 residues. The ends were cut back, 5 bases at V and 0 bases at J, with 8 bases in the middle. Written as DNA, the CDR3 is TGTGCCAGCAGTCGCAGGGCCTCTGGGGCCAACGTCCTGACTTTC. Amino acid sequence: CASSRRASGANVLTF.

This clonotype was counted a few times. The J gene is TRBJ1-2, the V gene TRBV12-3 or TRBV12-4; TRBD1 agrees at 8 bases. With V trimmed by 6 bases and J by 0 bases, 3 bases remained unmatched. This CDR3 is 14 amino acids long. The CDR3 loop is CASSDRGPNYGYTF. For the CDR3, the DNA is TGTGCCAGCAGCGACAGGGGTCCTAACTATGGCTACACCTTC.

V is TRBV7-8 and J is TRBJ2-5, with unresolved D. With 7 bases removed from V and 4 bases from J, the gap between germline ends came to 10 bases. The CDR3 spans 12 residues. CDR1 and CDR2 (germline): SGHVS, FQNEAQ. The CDR3 reads CASTAWGETQYF. The CDR3 DNA reads as TGTGCCAGCACCGCGTGGGGAGAGACCCAGTACTTC. The full variable domain, completed using reference TRBV7-8 and TRBJ2-5, is GAGVSQSPRYKVAKRGQDVALRCDPISGHVSLFWYQQALGQGPEFLTYFQNEAQLDKSGLPSDRFFAERPEGSVSTLKIQRTQQEDSAVYLCASTAWGETQYFGPGTRLLVL.

There are a few counts of this clonotype. The chain employs TRBV7-8 and TRBJ1-3; 7 nucleotides match TRBD1. The CDR3 length is 15 residues. Trimming removed 5 bases from V and 5 bases from J; junction bases left unmatched: 9. The germline V gene has CDR1 SGHVS and CDR2 FQNEAQ. The CDR3 sequence is CASSPPTGSRNTIYF. The CDR3 DNA reads as TGTGCCAGCAGCCCCCCGACAGGGTCAAGAAACACCATATATTTT.

In this sample, this clonotype turned up a few times. The chain carries TRBV10-2 and TRBJ2-2; D is unclear. V was shortened by 8 bases and J by 3 bases, with 7 bases between the two germline ends. CDR3 size: 12 residues. The germline V gene has CDR1 WSHSY and CDR2 SAAADI. CDR3 DNA sequence: TGCGCCAGCTTATCTCACACCGGGGAGCTGTTTTTT. Its translation is CASLSHTGELFF.

The chain links TRBV6-6 to TRBJ1-2, with 7 bases that match TRBD1. Germline CDR1 MNHNY, CDR2 SVGAGI (reference sequence). CDR3 size: 12 residues. J lost 0 bases, V lost 8 bases, and 0 bases had no gene match. CDR3 in DNA: TGTGCCAGCGGGACAGCTAACTATGGCTACACCTTC. Amino acids: CASGTANYGYTF.

This clonotype was counted many times. V gene TRBV6-5 combines with J gene TRBJ2-7; D is undetermined. V lost 7 bases and J lost 7, with 5 bases in between. Germline CDR1 is MNHEY and CDR2 is SVGAGI. The CDR3 length is 9 residues. The chain's CDR3 is CASTTEQYF. The CDR3 DNA reads as TGTGCCAGCACAACAGAGCAGTACTTC.

The chain combines TRBV6-1 with TRBJ1-5; 9 positions agree with TRBD1. Trimming removed 3 bases from V and 3 bases from J; junction bases left unmatched: 3. CDR1 and CDR2 from the germline V gene are MNHNS and SASEGT. This CDR3 is 15 amino acids long. The CDR3 here is CASSDWDRANQPQHF. CDR3 in DNA: TGTGCCAGCAGTGATTGGGACAGGGCCAATCAGCCCCAGCATTTT.

This clonotype was counted only a few times. This chain connects TRBV13 to TRBJ2-4, with 7 bases fitting TRBD2. Germline lookup yields CDR1 PRHDT and CDR2 FYEKMQ (reference sequence). Unmatched junction bases numbered 3, after V lost 1 base and J lost 0 bases. The CDR3 has 16 amino acids. CDR3 DNA: TGTGCCAGCAGCTTAGTGGTAGCGGGAGCCAAAAACATTCAGTACTTC. Translation gives CASSLVVAGAKNIQYF.